This T cell receptor beta chain comes out of a study of PD-1 blockade in mismatch repair-deficient tumors. Study details: Patients had eleven to twelve mismatch repair-deficient cancer types and were previously treated and progressing.

TCR sequencing covered a few patients who responded to pembrolizumab. This CDR3 is built from 16 residues. V was shortened by 5 bases and J by 2 bases, with 18 bases between the two germline ends. From germline, CDR1 is SGHTA and CDR2 FQGNSA. This table comes from immunoSEQ multiplex PCR, and its TCRdb copy is limited to in-frame clones, with some not included. The sample shows approximately 110,000 clones, roughly 80% of them seen only once. The TCR comes from an adult with mismatch repair-deficient cancer. The chain joins TRBV7-2 to TRBJ1-1; possibly TRBD1 for D (6 bases). The sequencing here drew on peripheral blood, taken more than 58 weeks after starting pembrolizumab. Here the CDR3 DNA reads TGTGCCAGCAGCCCCGTAGAGGGGGGCGGTAACACTGAAGCTTTCTTT. Its translation is CASSPVEGGGNTEAFF.